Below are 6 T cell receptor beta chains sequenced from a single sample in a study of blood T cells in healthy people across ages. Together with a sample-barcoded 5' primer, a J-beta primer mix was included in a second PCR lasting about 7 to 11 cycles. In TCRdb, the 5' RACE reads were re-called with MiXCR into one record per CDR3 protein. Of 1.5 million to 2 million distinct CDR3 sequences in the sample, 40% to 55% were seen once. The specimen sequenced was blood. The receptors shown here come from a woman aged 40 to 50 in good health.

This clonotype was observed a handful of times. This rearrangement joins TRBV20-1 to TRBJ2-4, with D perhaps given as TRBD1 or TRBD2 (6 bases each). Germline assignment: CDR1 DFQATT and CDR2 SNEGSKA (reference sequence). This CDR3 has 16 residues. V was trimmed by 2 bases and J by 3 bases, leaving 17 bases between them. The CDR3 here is CSARQGGSRFKNIQYF. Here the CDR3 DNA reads TGCAGTGCTAGACAAGGGGGGTCCCGATTCAAAAACATTCAGTACTTC.

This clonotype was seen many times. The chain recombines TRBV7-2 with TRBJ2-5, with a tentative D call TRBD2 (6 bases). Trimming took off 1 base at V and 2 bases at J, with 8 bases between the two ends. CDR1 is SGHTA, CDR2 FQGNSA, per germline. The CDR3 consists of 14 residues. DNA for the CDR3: TGTGCCAGCAGCTTAGATGGGAGGCAAGAGACCCAGTACTTC. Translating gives CASSLDGRQETQYF. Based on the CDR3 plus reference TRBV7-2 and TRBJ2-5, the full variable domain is GAGVSQSPSNKVTEKGKDVELRCDPISGHTALYWYRQSLGQGLEFLIYFQGNSAPDKSGLPSDRFSAERTGGSVSTLTIQRTQQEDSAVYLCASSLDGRQETQYFGPGTRLLVL.

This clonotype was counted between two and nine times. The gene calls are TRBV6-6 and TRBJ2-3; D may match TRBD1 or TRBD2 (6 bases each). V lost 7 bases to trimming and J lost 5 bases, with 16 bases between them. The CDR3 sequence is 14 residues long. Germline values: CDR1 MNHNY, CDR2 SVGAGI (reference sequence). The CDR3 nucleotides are TGTGCCAGCACCGACACAGGGCGGGGAGATACGCAGTATTTT. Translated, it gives CASTDTGRGDTQYF.

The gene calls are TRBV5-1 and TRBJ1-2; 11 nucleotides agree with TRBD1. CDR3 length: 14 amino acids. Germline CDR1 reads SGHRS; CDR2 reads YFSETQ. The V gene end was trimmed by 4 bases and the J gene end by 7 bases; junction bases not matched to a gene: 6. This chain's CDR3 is CASSIGQGAVGYTF. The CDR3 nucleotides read TGCGCCAGCAGCATCGGACAGGGGGCGGTTGGCTACACCTTC.

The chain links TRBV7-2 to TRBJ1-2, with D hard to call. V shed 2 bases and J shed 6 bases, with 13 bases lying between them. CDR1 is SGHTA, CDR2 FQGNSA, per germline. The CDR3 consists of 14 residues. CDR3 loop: CASSLKRQENGYTF. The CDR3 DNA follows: TGTGCCAGCAGCTTAAAGAGGCAGGAGAATGGCTACACCTTC. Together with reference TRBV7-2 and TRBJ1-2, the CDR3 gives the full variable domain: GAGVSQSPSNKVTEKGKDVELRCDPISGHTALYWYRQSLGQGLEFLIYFQGNSAPDKSGLPSDRFSAERTGGSVSTLTIQRTQQEDSAVYLCASSLKRQENGYTFGSGTRLTVV.

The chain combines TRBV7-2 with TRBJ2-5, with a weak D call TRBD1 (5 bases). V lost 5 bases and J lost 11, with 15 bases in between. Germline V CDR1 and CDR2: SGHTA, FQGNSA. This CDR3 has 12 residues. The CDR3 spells CASSPQTRAQYF. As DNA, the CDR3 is TGTGCCAGCAGCCCCCAAACCAGGGCGCAGTACTTC.